The clone carrying this T cell receptor (beta chain) showed up just once. The data derive from a study of blood T cell repertoires in COVID-19. The overall study: The United States, Italy and Spain supplied acute and convalescent COVID-19 samples. PBMCs, B-cell-depleted T cells, or T cells provided the cDNA or gDNA that made up the material.

Per the original methods: Amplification with reference gene primers provided the estimates of nucleated cell counts. The repertoire was sequenced with immunoSEQ multiplex PCR; TCRdb's copy has only in-frame clones and lacks some. Clonal size and the V and J genes are those of that table, whereas D and trimming came from the DNA. The table has 100,000 or so clones, 81% seen once; the top ten hold less than 45%. This CDR3 spans 15 amino acids. Trimming at V came to 6 bases and at J to 6 bases, leaving 13 bases not matched to a gene. The germline V gene has CDR1 MNHEY and CDR2 SVGAGI. The rearrangement links TRBV6-5 to TRBJ2-7, with 8 bases lining up with TRBD1. This sequence originates from an elderly man with acute or convalescent COVID-19. Sequencing used peripheral blood. CDR3: CASRQTVQGAAEQYF. As DNA, the CDR3 is TGTGCCAGCAGACAGACGGTTCAGGGGGCGGCCGAGCAGTACTTC.